This TCR beta chain is from a study of T cells after somatic rescue of genetic block. This CDR3 contains 14 residues. Per germline, CDR1 SGHTA and CDR2 FQGTGA. J lost 10 bases, V lost 5 bases, and 11 bases had no gene match. TCRdb's table, derived via immunoSEQ multiplex PCR, lists solely in-frame clones and lacks some. The sample includes 65,000 to 70,000 clones, about 91% of them seen just once. This sequence originates from a man aged 35 to 55. This chain joins TRBV7-3 and TRBJ2-1, with 7 nucleotides matching TRBD2. Specimen: peripheral blood mononuclear cells (PBMCs). CDR3 residues: CASSAAAGVREQFF. As DNA, the CDR3 is TGTGCCAGCAGCGCCGCCGCGGGGGTTAGAGAGCAGTTCTTC.